The clone carrying this T cell receptor beta chain was observed at least ten times. Its specificity is unknown. Germline V CDR1 and CDR2: LGHDT, YNNKEL (reference sequence). Trimming left V 6 bases short and J 4 bases short, with 12 bases between. The CDR3 length is 13 residues. Prior to thyroid surgery, none of the patients had received any treatment. This sample was included in a study of metastatic and nonmetastatic thyroid tumors. In the study overall: Malignant and benign thyroid patients had repertoires compared in peripheral blood and tumor or nodule tissue.

General study points: Malignant thyroid tumors reportedly exceeded benign nodules significantly in TCR beta diversity, with the difference appearing in blood and tumor.

MiXCR re-clonotyped the PCR reads for TCRdb. The sample carries 30,000 to 35,000 clones, roughly 15% recorded once. The chain employs TRBV3-1 and TRBJ1-1; weak D call: TRBD1 (6 bases). The material sequenced was blood. The TCR comes from a female donor with papillary thyroid cancer or a benign thyroid nodule (not recorded which). Some clones in this sample may be carry-over from other donors' samples. This CDR3 is CASRYRVGTEAFF. The CDR3 DNA follows: TGTGCCAGCAGGTACAGGGTGGGCACTGAAGCTTTCTTT. Drawing the rest from reference TRBV3-1 and TRBJ1-1, the complete variable domain is DTAVSQTPKYLVTQMGNDKSIKCEQNLGHDTMYWYKQDSKKFLKIMFSYNNKELIINETVPNRFSPKSPDKAHLNLHINSLELGDSAVYFCASRYRVGTEAFFGQGTRLTVV.